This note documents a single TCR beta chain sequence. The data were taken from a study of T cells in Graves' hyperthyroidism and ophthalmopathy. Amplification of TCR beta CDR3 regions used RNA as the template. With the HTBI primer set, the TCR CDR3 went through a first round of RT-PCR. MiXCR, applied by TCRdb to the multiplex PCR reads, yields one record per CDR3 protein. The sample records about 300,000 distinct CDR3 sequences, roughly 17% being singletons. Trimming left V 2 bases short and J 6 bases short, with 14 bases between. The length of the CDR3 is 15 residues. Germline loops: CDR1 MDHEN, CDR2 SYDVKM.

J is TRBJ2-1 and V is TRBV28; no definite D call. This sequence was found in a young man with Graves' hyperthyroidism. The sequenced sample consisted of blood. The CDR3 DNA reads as TGTGCCAGCAGTTTAGGGTCTAGTTTGGGCAATGAGCAGTTCTTC. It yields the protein CASSLGSSLGNEQFF.